The 22 T cell receptor beta chains below were found in one sample sequenced in a study of cytomegalovirus exposure and HLA in healthy donors. Generated by immunoSEQ multiplex PCR, the TCRdb table keeps only in-frame clones and is missing some. The sample has about 170,000 clones, around nine tenths seen once. Sequencing used PBMCs. The receptor source for this set is a woman aged 18-29 years in good health and CMV-seropositive.

The rearrangement links TRBV18 to TRBJ1-1, with 7 positions matching TRBD1. In germline, CDR1 is KGHSH, CDR2 LQKENI. The V segment lost 1 base and the J segment 3 bases; nucleotides outside the gene matches: 5. The CDR3 contains 15 residues. CDR3 residues: CASSPLPGGDTEAFF. CDR3 sequence (DNA): TGTGCCAGCTCACCACTCCCAGGGGGAGACACTGAAGCTTTCTTT. The whole variable domain, remainder taken from reference TRBV18 and TRBJ1-1, is NAGVMQNPRHLVRRRGQEARLRCSPMKGHSHVYWYRQLPEEGLKFMVYLQKENIIDESGMPKERFSAEFPKEGPSILRIQQVVRGDSAAYFCASSPLPGGDTEAFFGQGTRLTVV.

The V gene is TRBV9, the J gene TRBJ2-7, with 9 bases aligning to TRBD2. The germline V gene has CDR1 SGDLS and CDR2 YYNGEE. CDR3 length equals 15 residues. The J segment lost 5 bases and the V segment lost 0 bases, leaving 6 bases of the junction unmatched. CDR3 amino acids: CASSVAGLAVNEQYF. DNA for the CDR3: TGTGCCAGCAGCGTAGCGGGACTAGCTGTGAACGAGCAGTACTTC.

The table lists this clone with a count of one. The genes are TRBV10-2 and TRBJ1-3, with TRBD1 as a possible D gene (6 bases). CDR1 and CDR2 (germline): WSHSY, SAAADI. The CDR3 sequence is 15 residues long. The germline V and J ends were trimmed by 2 bases and 2 bases, with 10 bases remaining between them. CDR3 sequence reads: CASSETNRAGNTIYF. The CDR3 DNA is TGCGCCAGCAGTGAGACAAACAGGGCTGGAAACACCATATATTTT.

The chain has TRBV2 and TRBJ1-2; D uncertain. Germline loops: CDR1 SNHLY, CDR2 FYNNEI. V lost 7 bases to trimming and J lost 2 bases, with 17 bases between them. CDR3 length: 15 amino acids. The CDR3 reads CASTLDSRKNYGYTF. In DNA form, the CDR3 reads TGTGCCAGCACTTTGGACTCACGAAAAAACTATGGCTACACCTTC.

The chain recombines TRBV4-3 with TRBJ2-3, with D hard to call. The CDR3 spans 16 residues. Trimming removed 0 bases from V and 2 bases from J, with 12 bases in between. Germline lookup yields CDR1 LGHNA and CDR2 YSLEER. The CDR3 here is CASSQDRRLSTDTQYF. For the CDR3, the DNA is TGCGCCAGCAGCCAAGATCGACGACTCTCCACAGATACGCAGTATTTT.

V usage is TRBV5-1 and J usage is TRBJ1-4, with 8 bases fitting TRBD1. Germline V gene data show CDR1 as SGHRS and CDR2 as YFSETQ. V trimming: 0 bases; J trimming: 7 bases; junction bases outside the gene matches: 14. The CDR3 has 18 residues. In nucleotides, the CDR3 is TGCGCCAGCAGCTTGGGGTCTATCAGCAGGGGGCTAGGTGAAAAACTGTTTTTT. Protein: CASSLGSISRGLGEKLFF. Together with reference TRBV5-1 and TRBJ1-4, the CDR3 gives the full variable domain: KAGVTQTPRYLIKTRGQQVTLSCSPISGHRSVSWYQQTPGQGLQFLFEYFSETQRNKGNFPGRFSGRQFSNSRSEMNVSTLELGDSALYLCASSLGSISRGLGEKLFFGSGTQLSVL.

The rearrangement joins TRBV19 to TRBJ2-3; D is undetermined. The germline CDR1 and CDR2 sequences are LNHDA and SQIVND (reference sequence). CDR3 length: 15 residues. Trimming removed 5 bases at V and 0 bases at J, with 12 bases between. CDR3 in DNA: TGTGCCAGTAGTTGGGCAGCTTTCAGCACAGATACGCAGTATTTT. It yields the protein CASSWAAFSTDTQYF. The entire variable domain, with the rest obtained from reference TRBV19 and TRBJ2-3, is as follows: DGGITQSPKYLFRKEGQNVTLSCEQNLNHDAMYWYRQDPGQGLRLIYYSQIVNDFQKGDIAEGYSVSREKKESFPLTVTSAQKNPTAFYLCASSWAAFSTDTQYFGPGTRLTVL.

The chain is built from TRBV19 and TRBJ2-3; 14 bases align to TRBD2. Germline CDR1 reads LNHDA; CDR2 reads SQIVND (reference sequence). This CDR3 is built from 16 residues. The V segment lost 5 bases and the J segment 5 bases; nucleotides outside the gene matches: 6. The CDR3 region has the DNA TGTGCCAGTAGTGACAAGGGACTAGCGGGAGTAGATACGCAGTATTTT. Translating it yields CASSDKGLAGVDTQYF.

V is TRBV11-2 and J is TRBJ2-1; a possible D gene is TRBD1 (5 bases). CDR3 length: 13 amino acids. Germline CDR1 is SGHAT and CDR2 is FQNNGV. Trimming shortened V by 0 bases and J by 7 bases, and 7 bases separated the two germline ends. CDR3 in amino acids: CASSLDRVNEQFF. In DNA form, the CDR3 reads TGTGCCAGCAGCTTAGACAGGGTAAATGAGCAGTTCTTC.

This rearrangement joins TRBV4-2 to TRBJ2-3, with 7 bases lining up with TRBD2. Germline V gene lookup returns CDR1 LGHNA and CDR2 YNFKEQ. CDR3 length equals 18 residues. The J segment lost 4 bases and the V segment lost 3 bases, leaving 16 bases of the junction unmatched. The CDR3 here is CASSQDLLGGRAADTQYF. CDR3 DNA sequence: TGTGCCAGCAGCCAGGATCTGTTGGGTGGGAGGGCCGCAGATACGCAGTATTTT.

V and J are TRBV7-6 and TRBJ2-7; D gene ambiguous. CDR1 is SGHVS, CDR2 FNYEAQ, per germline. Trimming stripped 8 bases from V and 1 base from J, with 9 bases between. The CDR3 consists of 12 residues. The CDR3 sequence is CASATGSYEQYF. CDR3 nucleotide sequence: TGTGCCAGCGCTACCGGGTCCTACGAGCAGTACTTC.

This rearrangement joins TRBV5-1 to TRBJ2-1; 7 positions agree with TRBD1. The CDR3 has 14 residues. Germline lookup yields CDR1 SGHRS and CDR2 YFSETQ. V was pared by 4 bases and J by 2 bases, with 3 bases of the junction left unmatched. The CDR3: CASSTGQTYNEQFF. The CDR3 region has the DNA TGCGCCAGCAGCACGGGACAGACCTACAATGAGCAGTTCTTC.

This clone was seen only once. The V call is TRBV28, the J call TRBJ2-7; 8 nucleotides match TRBD1. The V and J ends lost 4 bases and 10 bases, in that order; junction bases with no gene match: 12. CDR1 is MDHEN, CDR2 SYDVKM, per germline. The CDR3 sequence is 14 residues long. Here the CDR3 DNA reads TGTGCCAGCAGTTCGAGGACAGGGACCCGAACCCAGTACTTC. Amino acids: CASSSRTGTRTQYF.

The chain is built from TRBV20-1 and TRBJ2-7; D not certain. Germline V gene data show CDR1 as DFQATT and CDR2 as SNEGSKA (reference sequence). Trimming cost V 3 bases and J 5 bases, with 8 bases left between them. The CDR3 spans 11 residues. The CDR3: CSARRVHEQYF. In DNA form, the CDR3 reads TGCAGTGCTAGGCGCGTCCACGAGCAGTACTTC.

The gene calls are TRBV4-3 and TRBJ2-1, with 7 bases that match TRBD2. This CDR3 has 17 residues. Germline V lookup: CDR1 LGHNA, CDR2 YSLEER. The junction had 10 bases not matched to a gene; V was cut back by 1 base and J by 4 bases. The CDR3 spells CASSQVNAASGYNEQFF. The CDR3 bases are TGCGCCAGCAGCCAAGTGAATGCGGCTAGCGGATACAATGAGCAGTTCTTC.

This rearrangement joins TRBV5-1 to TRBJ1-1; no clear D. Between the trimmed V and J ends, which lost 3 bases and 0 bases, there was a span of 6 bases. CDR1 and CDR2 (germline): SGHRS, YFSETQ. The CDR3 loop spans 13 amino acids. The CDR3 region has the DNA TGCGCCAGCAGCTGGCAGGTGAACACTGAAGCTTTCTTT. This sequence encodes CASSWQVNTEAFF.

The chain couples TRBV29-1 to TRBJ2-5, with D possibly matching TRBD2 (5 bases). This CDR3 has 12 residues. The V end was cut by 5 bases, the J end by 5 bases, with 12 bases between. From germline, CDR1 is SQVTM and CDR2 ANQGSEA. The CDR3 bases are TGCAGCGTTAACGAGGGTAGGGAGACCCAGTACTTC. Its translation is CSVNEGRETQYF.

The chain carries TRBV2 and TRBJ2-3; 14 bases are shared with TRBD2. Germline CDR1 is SNHLY and CDR2 is FYNNEI. The CDR3 consists of 16 residues. The trim removed 6 bases at V and 4 bases at J, leaving 6 bases unmatched. The CDR3 nucleotides are TGTGCCAGCAGGACCGGGACTAGCGGGAGCGCAGATACGCAGTATTTT. This gives the protein CASRTGTSGSADTQYF.

The J gene is TRBJ2-7, the V gene TRBV5-1; 7 nucleotides match TRBD1. From germline, CDR1 is SGHRS and CDR2 YFSETQ. CDR3 length: 12 amino acids. Losses at the gene ends were 5 bases for V and 3 bases for J; bases not matched to a gene: 2. The CDR3 here is CASRQGDYEQYF. The CDR3 coding sequence is TGCGCCAGCAGGCAGGGGGACTACGAGCAGTACTTC.

The chain is built from TRBV10-2 and TRBJ2-7, with TRBD2 as a possible D gene (6 bases). V was trimmed by 6 bases and J by 2 bases, leaving 17 bases between them. Germline CDR1 and CDR2: WSHSY and SAAADI. The CDR3 runs to 15 residues. CDR3 in DNA: TGCGCCAGCAGCGAGGGACGCGGGGTAACCTACGAGCAGTACTTC. Protein product: CASSEGRGVTYEQYF.

This sequence joins TRBV7-9 and TRBJ2-3, with D perhaps TRBD2 (6 bases). Germline V gene lookup returns CDR1 SEHNR and CDR2 FQNEAQ (reference sequence). V lost 7 bases and J lost 2, with 16 bases in between. There are 15 residues in the CDR3. The CDR3 loop reads CASTVGRGNTDTQYF. As DNA, the CDR3 is TGTGCCAGCACCGTCGGTCGGGGGAACACAGATACGCAGTATTTT.

The V gene is TRBV20-1, the J gene TRBJ1-1; D call uncertain. The V end was cut by 6 bases, the J end by 1 base, with 6 bases between. This CDR3 is 11 amino acids long. Germline V gene lookup returns CDR1 DFQATT and CDR2 SNEGSKA (reference sequence). The CDR3 sequence is CSAHKNTEAFF. DNA for the CDR3: TGCAGTGCCCACAAGAACACTGAAGCTTTCTTT.